The T cell receptor beta chain under discussion was sequenced for a study of PD-1 blockade in classical Hodgkin lymphoma. The study's findings and limits: Baseline TCR diversity was reportedly lower in newly diagnosed patients than healthy donors.

The repertoire was sequenced with immunoSEQ multiplex PCR; TCRdb's copy has only in-frame clones and lacks some. The sample lists tens of thousands of clones, about 92% seen once, with 8% in the top ten. Every one of the patients relapsed after autologous stem cell transplantation (brentuximab vedotin exposure was variable). As concerns this clone: Its antigen is undetermined.

Germline assignment: CDR1 SGDLS and CDR2 YYNGEE. The ends were cut back, 1 base at V and 5 bases at J, with 6 bases in the middle. The CDR3 is made up of 13 amino acids. The chain recombines TRBV9 with TRBJ2-2; tentatively, D is TRBD1 (5 bases). The sequences come from peripheral blood mononuclear cells (PBMCs), collected at baseline. This TCR came from a human donor with classical Hodgkin lymphoma. The CDR3 nucleotides are TGTGCCAGCAGCGTACCAGGGACCGGGGAGCTGTTTTTT. Translation: CASSVPGTGELFF.